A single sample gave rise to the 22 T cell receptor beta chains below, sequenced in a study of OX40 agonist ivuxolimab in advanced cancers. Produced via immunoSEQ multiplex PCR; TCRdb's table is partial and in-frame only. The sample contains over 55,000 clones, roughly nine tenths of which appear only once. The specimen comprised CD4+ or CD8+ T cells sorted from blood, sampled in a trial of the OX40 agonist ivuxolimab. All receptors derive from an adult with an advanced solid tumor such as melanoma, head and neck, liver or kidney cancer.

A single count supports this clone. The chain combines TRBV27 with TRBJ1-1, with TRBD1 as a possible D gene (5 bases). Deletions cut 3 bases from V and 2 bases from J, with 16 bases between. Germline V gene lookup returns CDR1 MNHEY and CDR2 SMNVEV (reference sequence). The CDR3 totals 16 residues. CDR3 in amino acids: CASSLNPFGANTEAFF. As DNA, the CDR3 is TGTGCCAGCAGTTTGAACCCCTTTGGGGCAAACACTGAAGCTTTCTTT.

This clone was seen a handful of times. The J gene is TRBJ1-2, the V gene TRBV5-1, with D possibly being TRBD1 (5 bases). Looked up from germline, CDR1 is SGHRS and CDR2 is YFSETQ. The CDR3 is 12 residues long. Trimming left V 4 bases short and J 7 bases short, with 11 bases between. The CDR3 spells CASSELGGGYTF. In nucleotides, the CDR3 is TGCGCCAGCAGCGAGTTGGGGGGTGGCTACACCTTC. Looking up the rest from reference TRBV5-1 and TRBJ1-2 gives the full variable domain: KAGVTQTPRYLIKTRGQQVTLSCSPISGHRSVSWYQQTPGQGLQFLFEYFSETQRNKGNFPGRFSGRQFSNSRSEMNVSTLELGDSALYLCASSELGGGYTFGSGTRLTVV.

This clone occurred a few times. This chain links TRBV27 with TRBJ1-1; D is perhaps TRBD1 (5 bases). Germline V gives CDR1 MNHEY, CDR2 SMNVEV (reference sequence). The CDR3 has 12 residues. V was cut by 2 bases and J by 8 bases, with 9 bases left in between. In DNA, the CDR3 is TGTGCCAGCAGTTTAGGTCGACAGGAAGCTTTCTTT. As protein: CASSLGRQEAFF.

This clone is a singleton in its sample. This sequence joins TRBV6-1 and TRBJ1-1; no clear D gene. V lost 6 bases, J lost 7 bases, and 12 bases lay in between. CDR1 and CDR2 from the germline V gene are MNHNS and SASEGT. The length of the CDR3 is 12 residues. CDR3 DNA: TGTGCCAGCAGCTCGTACATGGGTGAAGCTTTCTTT. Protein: CASSSYMGEAFF.

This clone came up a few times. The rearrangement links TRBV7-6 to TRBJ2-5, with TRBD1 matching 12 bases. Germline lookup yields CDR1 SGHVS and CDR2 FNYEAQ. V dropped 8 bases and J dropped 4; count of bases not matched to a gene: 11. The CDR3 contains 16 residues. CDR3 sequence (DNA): TGTGCCAGCCGAAGACCCGGGACAGGGGGCGGAGAGACCCAGTACTTC. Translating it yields CASRRPGTGGGETQYF. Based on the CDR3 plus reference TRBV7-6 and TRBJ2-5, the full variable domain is GAGVSQSPRYKVTKRGQDVALRCDPISGHVSLYWYRQALGQGPEFLTYFNYEAQQDKSGLPNDRFSAERPEGSISTLTIQRTEQRDSAMYRCASRRPGTGGGETQYFGPGTRLLVL.

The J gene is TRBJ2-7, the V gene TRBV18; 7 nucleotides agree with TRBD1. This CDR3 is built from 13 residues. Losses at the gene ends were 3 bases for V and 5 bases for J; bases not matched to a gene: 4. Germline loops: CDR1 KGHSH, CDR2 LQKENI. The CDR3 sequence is CASSPGTVDEQYF. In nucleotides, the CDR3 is TGTGCCAGCTCACCCGGGACAGTGGACGAGCAGTACTTC.

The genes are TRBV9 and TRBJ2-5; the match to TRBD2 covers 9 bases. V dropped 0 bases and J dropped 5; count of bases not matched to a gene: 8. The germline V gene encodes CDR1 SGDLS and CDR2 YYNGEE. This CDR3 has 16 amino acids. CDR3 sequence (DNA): TGTGCCAGCAGCGTAGGGGGCGGGAGGGCCTGGGAGACCCAGTACTTC. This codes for CASSVGGGRAWETQYF.

Here the CDR3 DNA reads TGTGCCAGCAGCTTAGTAGGGGGCGCGGTTCAGCCCCAGCATTTT. Its translation: CASSLVGGAVQPQHF. This chain joins TRBV7-2 and TRBJ1-5, with 7 bases identical to TRBD1. After removal of 1 base from V and 6 bases from J, the junction contained 6 bases not matched to a gene. The CDR3 extends over 15 amino acids. CDR1 and CDR2 from the germline V gene are SGHTA and FQGNSA.

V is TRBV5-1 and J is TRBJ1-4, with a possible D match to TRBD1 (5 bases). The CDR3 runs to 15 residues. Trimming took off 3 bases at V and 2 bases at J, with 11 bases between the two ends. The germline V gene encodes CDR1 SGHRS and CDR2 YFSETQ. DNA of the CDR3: TGCGCCAGCAGCTCCGGGACGGAGACTAATGAAAAACTGTTTTTT. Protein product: CASSSGTETNEKLFF.

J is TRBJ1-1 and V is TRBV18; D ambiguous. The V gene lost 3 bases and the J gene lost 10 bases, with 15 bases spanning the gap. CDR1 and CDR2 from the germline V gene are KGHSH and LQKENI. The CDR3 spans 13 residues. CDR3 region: CASSPGNVGRAFF. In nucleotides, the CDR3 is TGTGCCAGCTCACCGGGGAATGTAGGCCGAGCTTTCTTT.

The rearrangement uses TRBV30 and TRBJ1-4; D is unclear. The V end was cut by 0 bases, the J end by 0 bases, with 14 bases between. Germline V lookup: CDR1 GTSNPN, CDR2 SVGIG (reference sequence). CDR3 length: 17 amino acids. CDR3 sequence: CAWSVPQGRTTNEKLFF. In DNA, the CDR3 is TGTGCCTGGAGTGTACCCCAAGGTAGGACAACTAATGAAAAACTGTTTTTT.

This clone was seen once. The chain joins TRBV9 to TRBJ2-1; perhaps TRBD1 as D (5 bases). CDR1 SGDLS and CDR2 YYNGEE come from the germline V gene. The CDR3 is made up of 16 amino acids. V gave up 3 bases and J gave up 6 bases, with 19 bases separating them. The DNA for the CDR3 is TGTGCCAGCAGCGGGGGTCCAGGGCTTACATCCAATGAGCAGTTCTTC. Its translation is CASSGGPGLTSNEQFF.

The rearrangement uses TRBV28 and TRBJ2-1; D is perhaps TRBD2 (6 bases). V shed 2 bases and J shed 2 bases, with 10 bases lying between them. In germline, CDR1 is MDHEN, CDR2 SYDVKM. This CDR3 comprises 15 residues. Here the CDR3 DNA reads TGTGCCAGCAGTTTACCCGGGGAGGCCTACAATGAGCAGTTCTTC. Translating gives CASSLPGEAYNEQFF.

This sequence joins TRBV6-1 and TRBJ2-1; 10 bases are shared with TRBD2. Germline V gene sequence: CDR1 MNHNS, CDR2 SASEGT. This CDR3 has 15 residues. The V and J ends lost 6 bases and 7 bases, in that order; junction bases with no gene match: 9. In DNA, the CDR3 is TGTGCCAGCAGGCCGGGACTAGCGTTTATGAATGAGCAGTTCTTC. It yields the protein CASRPGLAFMNEQFF.

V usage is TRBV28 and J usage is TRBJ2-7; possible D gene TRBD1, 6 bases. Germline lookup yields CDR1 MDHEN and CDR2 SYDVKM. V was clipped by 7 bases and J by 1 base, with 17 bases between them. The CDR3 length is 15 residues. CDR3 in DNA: TGTGCCAGCACACTTACCGGGACACCTTCCTACGAGCAGTACTTC. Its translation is CASTLTGTPSYEQYF.

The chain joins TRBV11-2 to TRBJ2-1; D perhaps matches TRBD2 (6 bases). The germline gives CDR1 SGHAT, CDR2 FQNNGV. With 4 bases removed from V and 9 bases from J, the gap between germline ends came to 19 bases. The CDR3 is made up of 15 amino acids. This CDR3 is CASSSGSLEASEQFF. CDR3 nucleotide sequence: TGTGCCAGCAGCTCCGGGAGCCTTGAAGCGAGTGAGCAGTTCTTC. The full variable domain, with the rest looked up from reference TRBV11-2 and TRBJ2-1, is EAGVAQSPRYKIIEKRQSVAFWCNPISGHATLYWYQQILGQGPKLLIQFQNNGVVDDSQLPKDRFSAERLKGVDSTLKIQPAKLEDSAVYLCASSSGSLEASEQFFGPGTRLTVL.

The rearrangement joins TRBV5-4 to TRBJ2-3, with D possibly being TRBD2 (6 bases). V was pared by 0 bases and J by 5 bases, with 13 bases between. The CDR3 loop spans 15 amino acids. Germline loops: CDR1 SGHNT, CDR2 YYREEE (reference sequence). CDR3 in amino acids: CASSLGRGVIDTQYF. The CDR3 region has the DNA TGTGCCAGCAGCTTGGGGCGGGGAGTTATAGATACGCAGTATTTT.

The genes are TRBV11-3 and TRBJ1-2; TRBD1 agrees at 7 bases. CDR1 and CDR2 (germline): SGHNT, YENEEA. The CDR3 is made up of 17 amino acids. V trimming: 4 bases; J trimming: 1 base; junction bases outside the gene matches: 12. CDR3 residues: CASSSGGRTGVNYGYTF. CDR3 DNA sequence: TGTGCCAGCAGCTCTGGGGGAAGAACAGGGGTTAACTATGGCTACACCTTC.

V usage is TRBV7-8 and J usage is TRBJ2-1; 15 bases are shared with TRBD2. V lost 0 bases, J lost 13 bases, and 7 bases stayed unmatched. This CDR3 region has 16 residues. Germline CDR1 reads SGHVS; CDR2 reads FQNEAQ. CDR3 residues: CASSLARTSGGVAQFF. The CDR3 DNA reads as TGTGCCAGCAGCTTAGCTCGGACTAGCGGGGGGGTAGCACAGTTCTTC.

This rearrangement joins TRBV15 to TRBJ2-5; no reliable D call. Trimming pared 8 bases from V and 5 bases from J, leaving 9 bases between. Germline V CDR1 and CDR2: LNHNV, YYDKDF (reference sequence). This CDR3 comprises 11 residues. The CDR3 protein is CATALRETQYF. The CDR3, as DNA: TGTGCCACCGCCCTAAGGGAGACCCAGTACTTC.

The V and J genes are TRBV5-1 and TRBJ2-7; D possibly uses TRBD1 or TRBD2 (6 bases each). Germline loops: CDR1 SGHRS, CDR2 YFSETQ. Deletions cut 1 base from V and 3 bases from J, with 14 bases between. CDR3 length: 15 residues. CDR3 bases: TGCGCCAGCAGCTTGCAATCCGGGGGCATCTACGAGCAGTACTTC. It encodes CASSLQSGGIYEQYF.

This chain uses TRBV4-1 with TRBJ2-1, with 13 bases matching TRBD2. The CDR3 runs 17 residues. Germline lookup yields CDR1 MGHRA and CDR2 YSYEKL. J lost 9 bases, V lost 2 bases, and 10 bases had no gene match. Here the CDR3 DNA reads TGCGCCAGCAGCCAATTCCAACTAGCGGGGGGGCTGGGTGAGCAGTTCTTC. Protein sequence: CASSQFQLAGGLGEQFF.